Listed below are T cell receptor beta chains from one sample, sequenced in a study of glioma-infiltrating T cells after dendritic cell vaccination. Generated by immunoSEQ multiplex PCR, the TCRdb table keeps only in-frame clones and is missing some. Among about 92,000 clones listed, 85% to 90% were seen once. Sequencing used blood, obtained before dendritic cell vaccination. The receptors stem from a human donor with glioblastoma. Each CDR3 is given with its conserved first and last residue. The D gene is left open where the match is weak. The listing skips clone size in some rows; elsewhere it reads once, few, many or a size class.

cdr3_nt: TGCGCCAGCAGCCAGATTAACCTCGTGGAGGTCGGGGAGCTGTTTTTT; cdr3_aa: CASSQINLVEVGELFF; clone_size: -; v_call: TRBV4-1; d_call: -; j_call: TRBJ2-2
cdr3_nt: TGTGCCAGCAGCTTAGCTGGGCGGGGACAGGGGAAGGGTGAAGCTTTCTTT; cdr3_aa: CASSLAGRGQGKGEAFF; clone_size: -; v_call: TRBV7-8; d_call: TRBD1; j_call: TRBJ1-1
cdr3_nt: TGTGCCAGCAGCCAGACTAGTAGAACCGGGGAGCTGTTTTTT; cdr3_aa: CASSQTSRTGELFF; clone_size: few; v_call: TRBV6-6; d_call: -; j_call: TRBJ2-2
cdr3_nt: TGTGCCAGCAGCGTTTTGTTAGCTGACGAGCAGTACTTC; cdr3_aa: CASSVLLADEQYF; clone_size: -; v_call: TRBV9; d_call: -; j_call: TRBJ2-7
cdr3_nt: TGTGCCAGCAGTGAACAGGGTTATGGCTACACCTTC; cdr3_aa: CASSEQGYGYTF; clone_size: few; v_call: TRBV25-1; d_call: -; j_call: TRBJ1-2
cdr3_nt: TGTGCCAGCAGCTTAAAGCCGGGGGGACAGGGTTGGCAGTTCTTC; cdr3_aa: CASSLKPGGQGWQFF; clone_size: -; v_call: TRBV7-3; d_call: TRBD1; j_call: TRBJ2-1
cdr3_nt: TGTGCCAGCTCTCCAGGTGGCCGGGACTACACCTTC; cdr3_aa: CASSPGGRDYTF; clone_size: -; v_call: TRBV18; d_call: -; j_call: TRBJ1-2
cdr3_nt: TGTGCCAGCAGTTCGACAGCAACTAATGAAAAACTGTTTTTT; cdr3_aa: CASSSTATNEKLFF; clone_size: -; v_call: TRBV6-5; d_call: -; j_call: TRBJ1-4
cdr3_nt: TGTGCCAGCAGCCGGGACAGTGGGACGGGGCCCCAGCATTTT; cdr3_aa: CASSRDSGTGPQHF; clone_size: -; v_call: TRBV7-3; d_call: TRBD1; j_call: TRBJ1-5
cdr3_nt: TGCGCCAGCAGCCAAGAAGAAAAGACAGAGAATGAAGCTTTCTTT; cdr3_aa: CASSQEEKTENEAFF; clone_size: -; v_call: TRBV4-3; d_call: -; j_call: TRBJ1-1
cdr3_nt: TGCGCCAGCAGCCAGACCGGACAGGGAAATTCACCCCTCCACTTT; cdr3_aa: CASSQTGQGNSPLHF; clone_size: -; v_call: TRBV4-1; d_call: TRBD1; j_call: TRBJ1-6
cdr3_nt: TGTGCCAGCAGTTTACCGGGAGCTGAGGATACGCAGTATTTT; cdr3_aa: CASSLPGAEDTQYF; clone_size: -; v_call: TRBV28; d_call: -; j_call: TRBJ2-3
cdr3_nt: TGTGCCAGCAGCCCAGCGGAGAGCTCCTACAATGAGCAGTTCTTC; cdr3_aa: CASSPAESSYNEQFF; clone_size: -; v_call: TRBV7-3; d_call: -; j_call: TRBJ2-1
cdr3_nt: TGTGCCAGCAGCGTATTGAGGTCGGCGTGGTTTTGGGTCCACAATGAGCAGTTCTTC; cdr3_aa: CASSVLRSAWFWVHNEQFF; clone_size: -; v_call: TRBV9; d_call: -; j_call: TRBJ2-1
cdr3_nt: TGTGCCACCAGCAGACAAACAACTAGCGGGGGGGGATATCGCACAGATACGCAGTATTTT; cdr3_aa: CATSRQTTSGGGYRTDTQYF; clone_size: -; v_call: TRBV15; d_call: TRBD2; j_call: TRBJ2-3
cdr3_nt: TGTGCCAGCAGCTCTGGACAGGGCGTCAATCAGCCCCAGCATTTT; cdr3_aa: CASSSGQGVNQPQHF; clone_size: -; v_call: TRBV7-2; d_call: TRBD1; j_call: TRBJ1-5
cdr3_nt: TGTGCCAGCAGCCCAGGCTCCTACGAGCAGTACTTC; cdr3_aa: CASSPGSYEQYF; clone_size: -; v_call: TRBV7-2; d_call: -; j_call: TRBJ2-7
cdr3_nt: TGCGCCAGCAGCTTGGGACAGGGCCTTCGATACGAGCAGTACTTC; cdr3_aa: CASSLGQGLRYEQYF; clone_size: -; v_call: TRBV5-1; d_call: TRBD1; j_call: TRBJ2-7
cdr3_nt: TGTGCCAGCAGTCTACAGGGGAATAATTCACCCCTCCACTTT; cdr3_aa: CASSLQGNNSPLHF; clone_size: -; v_call: TRBV27; d_call: TRBD1; j_call: TRBJ1-6
cdr3_nt: TGTGCCAGCAGCACAGGGGACAACTACGAGCAGTACTTC; cdr3_aa: CASSTGDNYEQYF; clone_size: -; v_call: TRBV5-6; d_call: TRBD1; j_call: TRBJ2-7
cdr3_nt: TGTGCCAGCAGCTTCCAGGGGGAGACTGAAGCTTTCTTT; cdr3_aa: CASSFQGETEAFF; clone_size: -; v_call: TRBV7-9; d_call: TRBD1; j_call: TRBJ1-1
cdr3_nt: TGTGCCAGCAGTTTAGTGTGGGGGCCCCACGAGCAGTACTTC; cdr3_aa: CASSLVWGPHEQYF; clone_size: -; v_call: TRBV27; d_call: -; j_call: TRBJ2-7
cdr3_nt: TGTGCCAGCACTGAGGACAAACCCTACGAGCAGTACTTC; cdr3_aa: CASTEDKPYEQYF; clone_size: -; v_call: TRBV25-1; d_call: -; j_call: TRBJ2-7
cdr3_nt: TGCGCCAGCAGCTTGCAGGGGGCGATTAATGAGCAGTTCTTC; cdr3_aa: CASSLQGAINEQFF; clone_size: -; v_call: TRBV5-1; d_call: TRBD1; j_call: TRBJ2-1
cdr3_nt: TGCGCCAGCAGTCATCGGAGACAGAAGGCTGGAAACACCATATATTTT; cdr3_aa: CASSHRRQKAGNTIYF; clone_size: -; v_call: TRBV23-1; d_call: -; j_call: TRBJ1-3